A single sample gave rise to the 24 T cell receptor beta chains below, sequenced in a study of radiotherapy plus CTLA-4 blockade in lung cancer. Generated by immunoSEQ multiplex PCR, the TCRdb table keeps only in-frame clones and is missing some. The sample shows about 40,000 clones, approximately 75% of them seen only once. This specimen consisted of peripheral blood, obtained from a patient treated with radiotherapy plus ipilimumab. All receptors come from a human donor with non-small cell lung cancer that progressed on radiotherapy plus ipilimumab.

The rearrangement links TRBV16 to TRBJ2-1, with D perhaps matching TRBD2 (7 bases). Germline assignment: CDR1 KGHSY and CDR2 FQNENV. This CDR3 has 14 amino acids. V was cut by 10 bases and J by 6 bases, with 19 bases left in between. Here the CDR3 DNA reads TGTGCCACTAGGGGAGGGGGGGCCTTCAATGAGCAGTTCTTC. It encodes CATRGGGAFNEQFF.

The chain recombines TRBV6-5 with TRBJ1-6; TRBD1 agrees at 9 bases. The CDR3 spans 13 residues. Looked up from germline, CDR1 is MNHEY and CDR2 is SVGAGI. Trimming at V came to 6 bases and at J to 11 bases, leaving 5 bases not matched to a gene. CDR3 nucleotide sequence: TGTGCCAGCAGCTCGCGACAGGGGGCACCCCTCCACTTT. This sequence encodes CASSSRQGAPLHF.

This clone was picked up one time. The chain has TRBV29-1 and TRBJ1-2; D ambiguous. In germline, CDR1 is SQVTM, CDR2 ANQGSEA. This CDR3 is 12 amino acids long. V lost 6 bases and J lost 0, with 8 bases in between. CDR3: CSVAGANYGYTF. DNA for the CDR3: TGCAGCGTCGCCGGGGCTAACTATGGCTACACCTTC.

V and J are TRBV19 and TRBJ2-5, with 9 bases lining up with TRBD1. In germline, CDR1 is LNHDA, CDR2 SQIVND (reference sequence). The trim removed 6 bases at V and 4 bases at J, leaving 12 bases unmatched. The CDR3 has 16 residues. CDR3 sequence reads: CASRPDRGMGRETQYF. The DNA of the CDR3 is TGTGCCAGTAGGCCCGACAGGGGGATGGGGAGAGAGACCCAGTACTTC.

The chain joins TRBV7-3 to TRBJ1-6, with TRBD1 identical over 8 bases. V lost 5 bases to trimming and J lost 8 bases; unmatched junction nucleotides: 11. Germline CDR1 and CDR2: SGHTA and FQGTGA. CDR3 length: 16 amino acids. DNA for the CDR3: TGTGCCAGCAGCGAAAGGACAGGGAAGGGATATTCACCCCTCCACTTT. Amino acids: CASSERTGKGYSPLHF.

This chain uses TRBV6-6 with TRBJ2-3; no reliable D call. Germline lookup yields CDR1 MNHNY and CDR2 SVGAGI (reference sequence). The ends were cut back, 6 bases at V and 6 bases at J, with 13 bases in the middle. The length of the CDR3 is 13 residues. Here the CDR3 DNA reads TGTGCCAGCAGGCTATGGCTGGAGGATACGCAGTATTTT. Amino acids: CASRLWLEDTQYF.

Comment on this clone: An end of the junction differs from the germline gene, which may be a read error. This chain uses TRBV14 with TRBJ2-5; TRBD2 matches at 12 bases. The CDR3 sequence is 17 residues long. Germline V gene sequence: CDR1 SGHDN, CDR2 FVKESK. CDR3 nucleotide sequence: TGTGCCAGCAACCAAGAGGGGCTAGCGGGGGGGTGGGAGACCCAGTACTTC. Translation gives CASNQEGLAGGWETQYF.

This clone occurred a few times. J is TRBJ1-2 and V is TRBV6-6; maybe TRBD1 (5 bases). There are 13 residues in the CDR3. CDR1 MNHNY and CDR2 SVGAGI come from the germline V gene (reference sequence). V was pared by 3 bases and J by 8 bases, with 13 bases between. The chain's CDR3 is CASSYHQGRGYTF. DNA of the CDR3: TGTGCCAGCAGTTATCATCAGGGTAGGGGCTACACCTTC.

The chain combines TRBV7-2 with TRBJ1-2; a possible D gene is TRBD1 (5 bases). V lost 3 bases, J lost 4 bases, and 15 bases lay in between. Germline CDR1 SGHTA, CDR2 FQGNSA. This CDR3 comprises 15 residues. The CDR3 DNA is TGTGCCAGCAGCTTTGGGCAGGGCTTCCTCTATGGCTACACCTTC. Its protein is CASSFGQGFLYGYTF.

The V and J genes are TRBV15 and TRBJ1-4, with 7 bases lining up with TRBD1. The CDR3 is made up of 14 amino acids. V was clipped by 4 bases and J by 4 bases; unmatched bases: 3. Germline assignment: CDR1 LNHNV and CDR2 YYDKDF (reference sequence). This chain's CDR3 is CATSKNRGNEKLFF. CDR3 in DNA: TGTGCCACCAGCAAGAACAGGGGTAATGAAAAACTGTTTTTT.

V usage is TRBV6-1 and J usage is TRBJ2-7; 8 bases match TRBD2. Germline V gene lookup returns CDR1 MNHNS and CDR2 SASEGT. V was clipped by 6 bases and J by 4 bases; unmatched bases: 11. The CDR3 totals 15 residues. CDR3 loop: CASREFAGGRYEQYF. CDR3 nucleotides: TGTGCCAGCAGGGAATTCGCGGGGGGACGATACGAGCAGTACTTC.

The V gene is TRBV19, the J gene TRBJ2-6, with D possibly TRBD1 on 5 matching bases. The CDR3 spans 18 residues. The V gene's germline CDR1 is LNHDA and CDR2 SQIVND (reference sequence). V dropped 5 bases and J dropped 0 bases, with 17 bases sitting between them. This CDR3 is CASSGPGLWSSGANVLTF. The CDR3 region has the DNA TGTGCCAGTAGTGGCCCAGGGCTTTGGAGCTCTGGGGCCAACGTCCTGACTTTC.

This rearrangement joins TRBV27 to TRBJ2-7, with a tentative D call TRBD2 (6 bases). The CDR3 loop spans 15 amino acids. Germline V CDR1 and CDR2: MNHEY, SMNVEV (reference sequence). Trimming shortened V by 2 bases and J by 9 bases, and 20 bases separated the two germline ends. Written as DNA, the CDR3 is TGTGCCAGCAGTTTAAGGCCCGACAACAGACTAGGGCAGTACTTC. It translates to CASSLRPDNRLGQYF.

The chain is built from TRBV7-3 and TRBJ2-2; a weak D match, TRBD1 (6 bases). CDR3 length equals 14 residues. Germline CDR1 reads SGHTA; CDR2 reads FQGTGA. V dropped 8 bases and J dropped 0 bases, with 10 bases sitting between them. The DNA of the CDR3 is TGTGCCAGCTCCGGACAGACGAACACCGGGGAGCTGTTTTTT. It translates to CASSGQTNTGELFF. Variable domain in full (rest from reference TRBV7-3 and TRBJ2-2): GAGVSQTPSNKVTEKGKYVELRCDPISGHTALYWYRQSLGQGPEFLIYFQGTGAADDSGLPNDRFFAVRPEGSVSTLKIQRTERGDSAVYLCASSGQTNTGELFFGEGSRLTVL.

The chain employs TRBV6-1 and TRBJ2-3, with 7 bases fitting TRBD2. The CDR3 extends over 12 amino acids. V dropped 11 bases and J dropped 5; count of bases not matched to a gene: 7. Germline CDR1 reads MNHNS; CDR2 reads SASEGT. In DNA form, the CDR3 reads TGTGCCGAGAGCGGGGTCGGAGATACGCAGTATTTT. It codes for CAESGVGDTQYF.

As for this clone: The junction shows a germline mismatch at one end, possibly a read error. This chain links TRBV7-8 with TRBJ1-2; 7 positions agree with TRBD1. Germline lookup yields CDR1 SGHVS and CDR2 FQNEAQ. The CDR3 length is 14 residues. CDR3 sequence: CASSPGQQNYGYTF. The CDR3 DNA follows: TGTGCCAGCAGCCCGGGACAGCAGAACTATGGTTACACCTTC.

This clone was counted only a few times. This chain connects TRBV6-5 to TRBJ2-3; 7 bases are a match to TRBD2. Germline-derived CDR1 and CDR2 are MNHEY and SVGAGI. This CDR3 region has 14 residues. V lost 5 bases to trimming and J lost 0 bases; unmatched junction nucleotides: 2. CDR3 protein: CASSQRGSTDTQYF. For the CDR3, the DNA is TGTGCCAGCAGTCAGCGGGGTAGCACAGATACGCAGTATTTT.

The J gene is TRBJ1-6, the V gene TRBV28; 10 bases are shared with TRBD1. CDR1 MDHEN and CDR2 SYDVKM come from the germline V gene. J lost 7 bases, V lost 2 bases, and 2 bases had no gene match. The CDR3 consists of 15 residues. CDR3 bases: TGTGCCAGCAGTTTAGGGACAGGGGCGAATTCACCCCTCCACTTT. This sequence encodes CASSLGTGANSPLHF.

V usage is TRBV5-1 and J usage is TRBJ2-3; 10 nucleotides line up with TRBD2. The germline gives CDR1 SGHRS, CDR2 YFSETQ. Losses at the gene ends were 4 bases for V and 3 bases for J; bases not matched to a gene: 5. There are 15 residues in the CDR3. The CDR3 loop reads CASSQLAGNTDTQYF. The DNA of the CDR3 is TGCGCCAGCAGCCAACTAGCGGGGAATACAGATACGCAGTATTTT. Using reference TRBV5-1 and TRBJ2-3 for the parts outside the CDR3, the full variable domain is KAGVTQTPRYLIKTRGQQVTLSCSPISGHRSVSWYQQTPGQGLQFLFEYFSETQRNKGNFPGRFSGRQFSNSRSEMNVSTLELGDSALYLCASSQLAGNTDTQYFGPGTRLTVL.

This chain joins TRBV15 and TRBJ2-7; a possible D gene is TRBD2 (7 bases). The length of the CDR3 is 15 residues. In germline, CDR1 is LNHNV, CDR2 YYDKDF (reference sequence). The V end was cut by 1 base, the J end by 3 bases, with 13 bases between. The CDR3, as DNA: TGTGCCACCAGCAGAGGTGGCGGGGGCGGCTACGAGCAGTACTTC. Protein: CATSRGGGGGYEQYF.

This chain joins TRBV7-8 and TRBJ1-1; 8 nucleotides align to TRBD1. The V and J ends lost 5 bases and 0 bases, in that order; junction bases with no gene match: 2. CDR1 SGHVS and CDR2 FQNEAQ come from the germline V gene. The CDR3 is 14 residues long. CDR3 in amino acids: CASSKTGVNTEAFF. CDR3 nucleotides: TGTGCCAGCAGCAAGACAGGGGTGAACACTGAAGCTTTCTTT.

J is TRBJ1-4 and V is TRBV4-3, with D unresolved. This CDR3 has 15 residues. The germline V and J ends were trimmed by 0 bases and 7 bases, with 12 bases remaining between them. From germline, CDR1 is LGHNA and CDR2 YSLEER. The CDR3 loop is CASSQDGSRTEKLFF. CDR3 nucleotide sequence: TGCGCCAGCAGCCAAGATGGCAGTCGCACTGAAAAACTGTTTTTT.

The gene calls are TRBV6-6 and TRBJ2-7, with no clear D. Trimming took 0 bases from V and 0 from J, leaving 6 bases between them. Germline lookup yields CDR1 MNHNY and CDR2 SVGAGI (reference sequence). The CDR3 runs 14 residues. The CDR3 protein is CASSYSGHSYEQYF. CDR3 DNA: TGTGCCAGCAGTTACTCGGGCCACTCCTACGAGCAGTACTTC.

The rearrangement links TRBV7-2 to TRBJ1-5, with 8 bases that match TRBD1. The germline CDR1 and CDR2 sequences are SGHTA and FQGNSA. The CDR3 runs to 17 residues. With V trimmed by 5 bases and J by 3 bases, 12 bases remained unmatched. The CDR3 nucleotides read TGTGCCAGCAGCCAAAACCAACAGACAGGGGTCAATCAGCCCCAGCATTTT. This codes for CASSQNQQTGVNQPQHF.